A selection of T cell receptor beta chains follows, all from one sample in a study of shared clonotypes between healthy human individuals. Here immunoSEQ multiplex PCR was the method, and the copy in TCRdb shows in-frame clones only, minus some. Among roughly 1,600,000 clones listed, approximately 98.5% were seen once. Sequencing was done on a sample of naive CD4+ T cells sorted from blood. These receptors were collected from a man aged 25-45 years in good health. Both conserved end residues are part of each CDR3.

j_gene,len,v_gene,CDR3aa
TRBJ1-2,16,TRBV9,CASSTLIGVGHDGYTF
TRBJ2-1,15,TRBV9,CASSVGTSPYNEQFF
TRBJ2-1,17,TRBV7-3,CASSLGTTSGILNEQFF
TRBJ2-3,14,TRBV28,CASSLRRGTDTQYF
TRBJ2-7,12,TRBV28,CASSDAPYEQYF
TRBJ2-3,16,TRBV6-1,CASSERDRVRSDTQYF
TRBJ2-7,12,TRBV7-2,CASGGRSYEQYF
TRBJ1-1,15,TRBV9,CASSVTPTEDTEAFF
TRBJ2-1,16,TRBV14,CASSQDAGVGDNEQFF
TRBJ2-7,15,TRBV7-2,CASSNRLAGTPEQYF
TRBJ1-2,14,TRBV6-5,CASSYEIEGYGYTF
TRBJ2-7,15,TRBV7-9,CASSLHQGLTYEQYF
TRBJ2-3,16,TRBV29-1,CSVGGGVAGRTDTQYF
TRBJ2-5,15,TRBV5-1,CASSPRLAGLETQYF
TRBJ1-4,16,TRBV28,CASSLWTQGESEKLFF
TRBJ1-1,15,TRBV4-3,CASSRRAGTNTEAFF
TRBJ2-5,17,TRBV15,CATSRALRGTEVETQYF
TRBJ2-3,15,TRBV5-1,CASSLDGGQMDTQYF
TRBJ2-1,16,TRBV5-4,CASSSGGRPPYNEQFF
TRBJ2-7,12,TRBV2,CASRDSSYEQYF